A selection of T cell receptor beta chains follows, all from one sample in a study of blood T cells in healthy people across ages. TCRdb ran MiXCR on the 5' RACE reads and lists one entry per CDR3 protein. The sample lists about 1.4 million distinct CDR3 sequences, 59% occurring once. Sequenced: blood. The source is a man aged 18 to 35 in good health. The CDR3 runs from the conserved cysteine through the conserved F or W. D genes are given only for firm matches. For some rows the clone size is stated as once, few or many, or as a class when expanded; others skip it.

v_call: TRBV7-2; clone_size: -; d_call: -; j_call: TRBJ2-5; cdr3_nt: TGTGCCAGCAGCTTAGTTTACAGGGAAGAGACCCAGTACTTC; cdr3_aa: CASSLVYREETQYF
v_call: TRBV29-1; clone_size: -; d_call: -; j_call: TRBJ2-1; cdr3_nt: TGCAGCGTTGTTGTGGGGAATGAGCAGTTCTTC; cdr3_aa: CSVVVGNEQFF
v_call: TRBV27; clone_size: few; d_call: TRBD1; j_call: TRBJ2-7; cdr3_nt: TGTGCCAGCAGTACTTGGACAGGTTCCTACGAGCAGTACTTC; cdr3_aa: CASSTWTGSYEQYF
v_call: TRBV27; clone_size: -; d_call: TRBD1; j_call: TRBJ1-2; cdr3_nt: TGTGCCAGCAGTTTATCGGGACAGAGCTATGGCTACACCTTC; cdr3_aa: CASSLSGQSYGYTF
v_call: TRBV27; clone_size: -; d_call: -; j_call: TRBJ2-3; cdr3_nt: TGTGCCAGCCGAAGGACGGGAGCAGATACGCAGTATTTT; cdr3_aa: CASRRTGADTQYF
v_call: TRBV6-1; clone_size: few; d_call: -; j_call: TRBJ1-2; cdr3_nt: TGTGCCAGCAGTGAAGTCGCGGCTTCAAGGGCCTATGGCTACACCTTC; cdr3_aa: CASSEVAASRAYGYTF
v_call: TRBV25-1; clone_size: -; d_call: -; j_call: TRBJ2-7; cdr3_nt: TGTGCCAGCAGTGACCGGACACTCTCCTACGAGCAGTACTTC; cdr3_aa: CASSDRTLSYEQYF
v_call: TRBV25-1; clone_size: -; d_call: -; j_call: TRBJ2-5; cdr3_nt: TGTGCCAGCAGTGAACTCATCCAGGAGACCCAGTACTTC; cdr3_aa: CASSELIQETQYF
v_call: TRBV12-3/TRBV12-4; clone_size: -; d_call: -; j_call: TRBJ2-2; cdr3_nt: TGTGCCAGCAGGTGGACAGACACCGGGGAGCTGTTTTTT; cdr3_aa: CASRWTDTGELFF
v_call: TRBV3-1; clone_size: -; d_call: -; j_call: TRBJ2-7; cdr3_nt: TGTGCCAGCAGCCAAGAAGTGAGCCGGGCGACCTTCCCAAACATCGACTCCTACGAGCAGTACTTC; cdr3_aa: CASSQEVSRATFPNIDSYEQYF
v_call: TRBV11-2; clone_size: -; d_call: TRBD1; j_call: TRBJ1-4; cdr3_nt: TGTGCCAGCAGCTTACGACAGGGGGCGATTGAAAAACTGTTTTTT; cdr3_aa: CASSLRQGAIEKLFF
v_call: TRBV10-3; clone_size: -; d_call: TRBD1; j_call: TRBJ2-1; cdr3_nt: TGTGCCATCAGACCCGGGACAGGGGTTCTCGATGAGCAGTTCTTC; cdr3_aa: CAIRPGTGVLDEQFF
v_call: TRBV14; clone_size: once; d_call: TRBD2; j_call: TRBJ2-7; cdr3_nt: TGTGCCAGCCGGGCGGCGGGAGGGCCGACCTACGAGCAGTACTTC; cdr3_aa: CASRAAGGPTYEQYF
v_call: TRBV7-8; clone_size: -; d_call: -; j_call: TRBJ2-7; cdr3_nt: TGTGCCAGCAGCTACCAACAGGGTTCCGAGCAGTACTTC; cdr3_aa: CASSYQQGSEQYF
v_call: TRBV15; clone_size: few; d_call: -; j_call: TRBJ2-3; cdr3_nt: TGTGCCACCAGCAGATCCACAGATACGCAGTATTTT; cdr3_aa: CATSRSTDTQYF
v_call: TRBV9; clone_size: -; d_call: -; j_call: TRBJ1-1; cdr3_nt: TGTGCCAGCAGCGAGCCAAATCTCCCTGAAGCTTTCTTT; cdr3_aa: CASSEPNLPEAFF
v_call: TRBV11-2; clone_size: -; d_call: TRBD2; j_call: TRBJ2-1; cdr3_nt: TGTGCCAGCAACTTAGGGTGGGGACTAGCGGGAGGTCCCAATGAGCAGTTCTTC; cdr3_aa: CASNLGWGLAGGPNEQFF
v_call: TRBV20-1; clone_size: -; d_call: TRBD1; j_call: TRBJ2-7; cdr3_nt: TGCAGTGCTAAGGGACAGGGGCTCGAGCAGTACTTC; cdr3_aa: CSAKGQGLEQYF
v_call: TRBV20-1; clone_size: once; d_call: -; j_call: TRBJ1-1; cdr3_nt: TGCAGTGCTAGAGCGGGGATTAGAAACACTGAAGCTTTCTTT; cdr3_aa: CSARAGIRNTEAFF
v_call: TRBV21-1; clone_size: few; d_call: -; j_call: TRBJ2-7; cdr3_nt: TGTGCCAGCAGCAAAAGGAGGGGCGAGCAGTACTTC; cdr3_aa: CASSKRRGEQYF
v_call: TRBV29-1; clone_size: few; d_call: -; j_call: TRBJ2-2; cdr3_nt: TGCAGCGTCGTGGGCACCGGGGAGCTGTTTTTT; cdr3_aa: CSVVGTGELFF
v_call: TRBV29-1; clone_size: -; d_call: -; j_call: TRBJ2-1; cdr3_nt: TGCAGCGTTGAGTATGGTGAGCAGTTCTTC; cdr3_aa: CSVEYGEQFF
v_call: TRBV19; clone_size: -; d_call: -; j_call: TRBJ1-6; cdr3_nt: TGTGCCAGTAGTATAGATCTTATAGAATCCTTCGGATCACCCCTCCACTTT; cdr3_aa: CASSIDLIESFGSPLHF
v_call: TRBV4-3; clone_size: -; d_call: -; j_call: TRBJ2-5; cdr3_nt: TGCGCCAGCAGCCAAGATCGTCGAGAGGCCCAGTACTTC; cdr3_aa: CASSQDRREAQYF
v_call: TRBV4-1; clone_size: -; d_call: TRBD1; j_call: TRBJ2-6; cdr3_nt: TGCGCCAGCAGCCAAGAAGGACAGGCTTTGGTATGGGCCAACGTCCTGACTTTC; cdr3_aa: CASSQEGQALVWANVLTF
v_call: TRBV6-5; clone_size: -; d_call: -; j_call: TRBJ2-3; cdr3_nt: TGTGCCAGCAGTTACGATCTGGGCACAGATACGCAGTATTTT; cdr3_aa: CASSYDLGTDTQYF
v_call: TRBV27; clone_size: -; d_call: -; j_call: TRBJ1-2; cdr3_nt: TGTGCCAGCAGTTTATATTATGGGGCAGTTCGTAACTATGGCTACACCTTC; cdr3_aa: CASSLYYGAVRNYGYTF
v_call: TRBV15; clone_size: -; d_call: -; j_call: TRBJ2-5; cdr3_nt: TGTGCCACCAGCAGAGATAGCGTGACCCAGTACTTC; cdr3_aa: CATSRDSVTQYF
v_call: TRBV2; clone_size: -; d_call: -; j_call: TRBJ1-2; cdr3_nt: TGTGCCAGCAGCCCCCGAATTGCCCTTAACTATGGCTACACCTTC; cdr3_aa: CASSPRIALNYGYTF
v_call: TRBV10-3; clone_size: -; d_call: TRBD1; j_call: TRBJ1-5; cdr3_nt: TGTGCCATCAGTTACGGACAGGTTGGGCAGCCCCAGCATTTT; cdr3_aa: CAISYGQVGQPQHF
v_call: TRBV2; clone_size: -; d_call: -; j_call: TRBJ1-2; cdr3_nt: TGTGCCAGCACTTCCGGACTCTATGGCTACACCTTC; cdr3_aa: CASTSGLYGYTF
v_call: TRBV6-5; clone_size: -; d_call: -; j_call: TRBJ2-1; cdr3_nt: TGTGCCAGCAGTACCTCGACATCGAATGAGCAGTTCTTC; cdr3_aa: CASSTSTSNEQFF
v_call: TRBV11-2; clone_size: few; d_call: TRBD2; j_call: TRBJ2-5; cdr3_nt: TGTGCCAGCAGCTTAGGCCTCACTAGCGGAGAGACCCAGTACTTC; cdr3_aa: CASSLGLTSGETQYF
v_call: TRBV28; clone_size: -; d_call: -; j_call: TRBJ2-7; cdr3_nt: TGTGCCAGCAGTTTCTCCCCCGGACGGACCTCCTACGAGCAGTACTTC; cdr3_aa: CASSFSPGRTSYEQYF
v_call: TRBV7-4; clone_size: once; d_call: -; j_call: TRBJ1-1; cdr3_nt: TGTGCCAGCAGCCTACAGGGTAGGACCCGATCGAACACTGAAGCTTTCTTT; cdr3_aa: CASSLQGRTRSNTEAFF
v_call: TRBV6-6; clone_size: -; d_call: -; j_call: TRBJ2-3; cdr3_nt: TGTGCCAGCAGTTACTCCGGGGGCCTAATAAGCACAGATACGCAGTATTTT; cdr3_aa: CASSYSGGLISTDTQYF
v_call: TRBV5-5; clone_size: once; d_call: -; j_call: TRBJ1-6; cdr3_nt: TGTGCCAGCAGCTTGGATATATCAAAGGCACCCCTCCACTTT; cdr3_aa: CASSLDISKAPLHF